Each of the 17 T cell receptor beta chains below was sequenced from the same sample in a study of CD8 T cells in ankylosing spondylitis. TCRdb re-derived calls from the 5' RACE reads in MiXCR, one entry per CDR3 protein. The sample shows some 840,000 distinct CDR3 sequences, roughly 12% of them seen only once. Study-wide findings and caveats: Typical of ankylosing spondylitis blood, it appeared, was a TCR beta motif of under 10 highly homologous variants.

Which antigens these TCRs recognize remains unknown. What was sequenced was blood, either unsorted or a sorted T cell fraction (not recorded which). These receptors were collected from a male donor with ankylosing spondylitis.

The chain recombines TRBV11-3 with TRBJ2-3; 8 positions match TRBD2. The trim removed 3 bases at V and 2 bases at J, leaving 7 bases unmatched. The CDR3 sequence is 16 residues long. Germline V gene sequence: CDR1 SGHNT, CDR2 YENEEA. The CDR3 DNA reads TGTGCCAGCAGCTTCGGGAGGGTTCGGGACACAGATACGCAGTATTTT. As protein: CASSFGRVRDTDTQYF. Drawing the rest from reference TRBV11-3 and TRBJ2-3, the complete variable domain is EAGVVQSPRYKIIEKKQPVAFWCNPISGHNTLYWYLQNLGQGPELLIRYENEEAVDDSQLPKDRFSAERLKGVDSTLKIQPAELGDSAVYLCASSFGRVRDTDTQYFGPGTRLTVL.

This chain joins TRBV9 and TRBJ1-3; 7 bases are a match to TRBD1. Germline CDR1 is SGDLS and CDR2 is YYNGEE. The V segment lost 3 bases and the J segment 3 bases; nucleotides outside the gene matches: 6. This CDR3 has 15 amino acids. CDR3 DNA sequence: TGTGCCAGCAGCGCCACAGGGGCTGGTGGAAACACCATATATTTT. It translates to CASSATGAGGNTIYF.

This clonotype was seen a single time. The genes are TRBV4-2 and TRBJ2-7; 7 bases are shared with TRBD1. Germline lookup yields CDR1 LGHNA and CDR2 YNFKEQ. The CDR3 length is 18 residues. V dropped 2 bases and J dropped 5; count of bases not matched to a gene: 18. The CDR3 is CASSQSPGQRSSWDEQYF. CDR3 DNA: TGTGCCAGCAGCCAATCACCGGGACAGAGGAGTTCATGGGACGAGCAGTACTTC.

There are a few counts of this clonotype. This chain links TRBV2 with TRBJ2-5, with TRBD2 matching 7 bases. The CDR3 extends over 13 amino acids. Per the germline V gene, CDR1 is SNHLY and CDR2 is FYNNEI. Trimming cost V 6 bases and J 1 base; bases outside gene matches: 2. CDR3 region: CASRSSGQETQYF. CDR3 DNA: TGTGCCAGCAGGTCTAGCGGCCAAGAGACCCAGTACTTC.

The rearrangement links TRBV29-1 to TRBJ2-5; D not resolved. The V gene's germline CDR1 is SQVTM and CDR2 ANQGSEA. The CDR3 spans 13 residues. Trimming stripped 0 bases from V and 6 bases from J, with 11 bases between. Here the CDR3 reads CSVEDPGGKTQYF. CDR3 in DNA: TGCAGCGTTGAAGATCCGGGTGGGAAGACCCAGTACTTC.

The chain employs TRBV9 and TRBJ2-7, with D hard to call. V was shortened by 0 bases and J by 2 bases, with 9 bases between the two germline ends. The germline V gene encodes CDR1 SGDLS and CDR2 YYNGEE. This CDR3 region has 14 residues. The CDR3 spells CASSVGIYTYEQYF. In DNA form, the CDR3 reads TGTGCCAGCAGCGTAGGTATTTACACCTACGAGCAGTACTTC.

The CDR3 protein is CASSFGTSGGLGHETQYF. DNA for the CDR3: TGTGCCAGCAGCTTTGGGACTAGCGGGGGCCTTGGGCACGAGACCCAGTACTTC. This chain uses TRBV11-1 with TRBJ2-5; 14 bases are a match to TRBD2. With 3 bases clipped from V and 5 bases from J, the junction kept 11 bases outside the gene matches. The V gene's germline CDR1 is SGHAT and CDR2 FQDESV (reference sequence). This CDR3 contains 18 residues.

This clonotype was seen only a few times. The chain recombines TRBV28 with TRBJ2-1, with D possibly matching TRBD2 (5 bases). CDR1 MDHEN and CDR2 SYDVKM come from the germline V gene. The germline V and J ends were trimmed by 4 bases and 1 base, with 14 bases remaining between them. The CDR3 is 16 residues long. The CDR3 DNA follows: TGTGCCAGCAGTTATCTGAGCGGCCATTCCTACAATGAGCAGTTCTTC. Amino acids: CASSYLSGHSYNEQFF.

The chain is built from TRBV20-1 and TRBJ1-2; TRBD1 matches at 7 bases. This CDR3 comprises 13 residues. Germline V gene sequence: CDR1 DFQATT, CDR2 SNEGSKA (reference sequence). The J segment lost 4 bases and the V segment lost 4 bases, leaving 6 bases of the junction unmatched. For the CDR3, the DNA is TGCAGTGCTACCGGACAGGCGTCCTATGGCTACACCTTC. This translates into CSATGQASYGYTF.

This clonotype came up many times. The V call is TRBV5-1, the J call TRBJ2-3; maybe TRBD1 (5 bases). The CDR3 sequence is 14 residues long. The germline gives CDR1 SGHRS, CDR2 YFSETQ. V lost 4 bases to trimming and J lost 5 bases, with 14 bases between them. As DNA, the CDR3 is TGCGCCAGCAGCACGCAGGGTGGTGAAGATACGCAGTATTTT. This translates into CASSTQGGEDTQYF.

This clonotype was observed a handful of times. V is TRBV5-1 and J is TRBJ1-6; 7 nucleotides align to TRBD1. Germline V gene data show CDR1 as SGHRS and CDR2 as YFSETQ. V was pared by 2 bases and J by 0 bases, with 11 bases of the junction left unmatched. CDR3 length: 19 amino acids. The CDR3 nucleotides are TGCGCCAGCAGCTTATCCGGGACAGTTTCTAACTCCTATAATTCACCCCTCCACTTT. This sequence encodes CASSLSGTVSNSYNSPLHF.

The chain recombines TRBV25-1 with TRBJ1-1; D unresolved. The V end lost 1 base, the J end lost 10 bases, and 7 bases lay between the germline ends. Germline V gene lookup returns CDR1 MGHDK and CDR2 SYGVNS. The CDR3 has 11 residues. The CDR3 loop is CASSEFELAFF. The CDR3 DNA is TGTGCCAGCAGTGAATTCGAGTTAGCTTTCTTT.

This clonotype was counted only a few times. The chain uses TRBV2 and TRBJ2-1, with 9 bases identical to TRBD2. V was pared by 1 base and J by 6 bases, with 4 bases of the junction left unmatched. In germline, CDR1 is SNHLY, CDR2 FYNNEI. The CDR3 sequence is 15 residues long. In DNA form, the CDR3 reads TGTGCCAGCAGTGAAGAAGCGGGGGGTAGCAATGAGCAGTTCTTC. Translating gives CASSEEAGGSNEQFF.

This clonotype was observed many times. V usage is TRBV29-1 and J usage is TRBJ2-5; D remains unclear. This CDR3 region has 12 residues. CDR1 is SQVTM, CDR2 ANQGSEA, per germline. V lost 5 bases to trimming and J lost 0 bases, with 7 bases between them. CDR3 loop: CSVSAYQETQYF. In DNA, the CDR3 is TGCAGCGTTAGCGCGTACCAAGAGACCCAGTACTTC.

The chain is built from TRBV9 and TRBJ2-1; D might be TRBD1 or TRBD2, each matching 6 bases. Trimming removed 3 bases at V and 4 bases at J, with 14 bases between. The CDR3 is 15 amino acids. Looked up from germline, CDR1 is SGDLS and CDR2 is YYNGEE. CDR3 in amino acids: CASSAQGGPYNEQFF. CDR3 coding DNA: TGTGCCAGCAGCGCCCAAGGGGGGCCATACAATGAGCAGTTCTTC.

In its sample, this clonotype was seen many times. This chain connects TRBV29-1 to TRBJ2-7; D not resolved. Germline loops: CDR1 SQVTM, CDR2 ANQGSEA. The CDR3 extends over 11 amino acids. The germline V and J ends were trimmed by 3 bases and 5 bases, with 8 bases remaining between them. The CDR3 sequence is CSVDAPDEQYF. The CDR3 DNA reads as TGCAGCGTTGACGCGCCCGACGAGCAGTACTTC.

This clonotype was seen a few times. This chain links TRBV5-1 with TRBJ1-4, with 7 positions matching TRBD1. CDR1 and CDR2 (germline): SGHRS, YFSETQ. V lost 4 bases to trimming and J lost 8 bases; unmatched junction nucleotides: 8. The CDR3 extends over 14 amino acids. CDR3 loop: CASSPRTGHEKLFF. In DNA form, the CDR3 reads TGCGCCAGCAGCCCGAGGACAGGCCACGAAAAACTGTTTTTT.